This T cell receptor beta chain was sequenced during a study of OX40 agonist ivuxolimab in advanced cancers. The study, taken as a whole, reports: In CD8+ T cells, expanded clones were on average more numerous than in CD4+. CD4+ and CD8+ blood T cells expanded clonally by week 6 at 0.1 to 3.0 mg/kg.

Germline V lookup: CDR1 MNHNS, CDR2 SASEGT. The CDR3 loop spans 15 amino acids. V lost 5 bases and J 3 bases, leaving 16 bases between the germline ends. Autoimmune disease history or systemic immunosuppression disqualified patients. Blood specimens came from baseline, cycle 4 day 1, and cycle 7 day 1. Note on this clone: Its antigen is not known.

Some clones are missing from TCRdb's copy, which holds only in-frame ones; the method was immunoSEQ multiplex PCR. Among 15,000 to 20,000 clones listed, over 80% were seen once. Sequencing was performed on CD4+ or CD8+ T cells sorted from blood, taken in a trial of the OX40 agonist ivuxolimab. The sequence came from an adult with an advanced solid tumor such as melanoma, head and neck, liver or kidney cancer. The rearrangement uses TRBV6-1 and TRBJ1-2; no reliable D call. CDR3 DNA sequence: TGTGCCAGCAGTATTCCGGGAGACTCCTACTATGGCTACACCTTC. It specifies CASSIPGDSYYGYTF.